Below, 10 T cell receptor beta chains from the same sample are listed, as sequenced in a study of blood T cell repertoires in COVID-19. This table comes from immunoSEQ multiplex PCR, and its TCRdb copy is limited to in-frame clones, with some not included. The repertoire holds 70,000 to 75,000 clones, with approximately 85% as singletons. The source material was peripheral blood. The receptors here all came from a human donor in a cohort sampled during active COVID-19.

The chain has TRBV5-5 and TRBJ1-6, with D perhaps matching TRBD1 (5 bases). Looked up from germline, CDR1 is SGHKS and CDR2 is YYEKEE (reference sequence). The CDR3 is 13 residues long. The ends were cut back, 7 bases at V and 5 bases at J, with 10 bases in the middle. CDR3: CASDRDDNSPLHF. For the CDR3, the DNA is TGTGCCAGCGACAGAGACGATAATTCACCCCTCCACTTT.

The rearrangement joins TRBV9 to TRBJ1-5, with D hard to call. Trimming removed 6 bases from V and 9 bases from J, with 4 bases in between. The CDR3 consists of 9 residues. Germline V gene lookup returns CDR1 SGDLS and CDR2 YYNGEE. The CDR3: CASTRPQHF. The CDR3 DNA reads as TGTGCCAGCACTAGGCCCCAGCATTTT.

V usage is TRBV7-8 and J usage is TRBJ2-1, with a weak D call TRBD1 (5 bases). The CDR3 consists of 16 residues. V was cut by 5 bases and J by 4 bases, with 18 bases left in between. Germline CDR1 is SGHVS and CDR2 is FQNEAQ. CDR3 DNA sequence: TGTGCCAGCAGCCCCCGGCAGGGCAGGGTTTACAATGAGCAGTTCTTC. It encodes CASSPRQGRVYNEQFF. The full variable domain, in which reference TRBV7-8 and TRBJ2-1 provide the parts outside the CDR3, is GAGVSQSPRYKVAKRGQDVALRCDPISGHVSLFWYQQALGQGPEFLTYFQNEAQLDKSGLPSDRFFAERPEGSVSTLKIQRTQQEDSAVYLCASSPRQGRVYNEQFFGPGTRLTVL.

This clone was picked up one time. V gene TRBV7-6 combines with J gene TRBJ2-5, with 8 bases lining up with TRBD2. The CDR3 has 14 residues. The germline gives CDR1 SGHVS, CDR2 FNYEAQ. The V segment lost 5 bases and the J segment 4 bases; nucleotides outside the gene matches: 6. The CDR3 is CASSGPGGRETQYF. CDR3 DNA: TGTGCCAGCAGCGGCCCGGGAGGGCGAGAGACCCAGTACTTC.

The rearrangement links TRBV28 to TRBJ2-7, with D unresolved. CDR1 MDHEN and CDR2 SYDVKM come from the germline V gene. The CDR3 has 13 residues. V was cut by 5 bases and J by 3 bases, with 11 bases left in between. The CDR3 loop is CASSPPPGYEQYF. As DNA, the CDR3 is TGTGCCAGCAGTCCCCCCCCAGGCTACGAGCAGTACTTC.

The CDR3 nucleotides are TGTGCCAGTAGTTTCAGGGTACCGGAGGAGACCCAGTACTTC. Its translation is CASSFRVPEETQYF. The chain uses TRBV19 and TRBJ2-5; a possible D gene is TRBD1 (5 bases). Per the germline V gene, CDR1 is LNHDA and CDR2 is SQIVND (reference sequence). Trimming took off 5 bases at V and 5 bases at J, with 15 bases between the two ends. This CDR3 spans 14 amino acids.

V and J are TRBV5-1 and TRBJ2-5, with 8 positions matching TRBD1. The V gene's germline CDR1 is SGHRS and CDR2 YFSETQ. CDR3 length: 15 amino acids. V trimming: 0 bases; J trimming: 5 bases; junction bases outside the gene matches: 6. Here the CDR3 reads CASSLALTGVETQYF. CDR3 bases: TGCGCCAGCAGCTTGGCCCTGACAGGGGTGGAGACCCAGTACTTC.

This clone was seen once. The genes are TRBV7-2 and TRBJ2-1; TRBD2 matches at 7 bases. The junction had 7 bases not matched to a gene; V was cut back by 0 bases and J by 8 bases. The CDR3 totals 15 residues. In germline, CDR1 is SGHTA, CDR2 FQGNSA. CDR3 sequence (DNA): TGTGCCAGCAGCTTAGCCAGCGGGACCTTCGATGAGCAGTTCTTC. Translation: CASSLASGTFDEQFF.

The DNA of the CDR3 is TGTGCCAGCAGCTTCCCCGGCAGGGAAGAATCCTACGAGCAGTACTTC. It yields the protein CASSFPGREESYEQYF. The rearrangement links TRBV11-3 to TRBJ2-7, with D perhaps TRBD1 (5 bases). Germline lookup yields CDR1 SGHNT and CDR2 YENEEA. Trimming stripped 3 bases from V and 1 base from J, with 16 bases between. The CDR3 is 16 residues long. Full variable domain (outside the CDR3, taken from reference TRBV11-3 and TRBJ2-7): EAGVVQSPRYKIIEKKQPVAFWCNPISGHNTLYWYLQNLGQGPELLIRYENEEAVDDSQLPKDRFSAERLKGVDSTLKIQPAELGDSAVYLCASSFPGREESYEQYFGPGTRLTVT.

This clone was counted a single time. The gene calls are TRBV6-5 and TRBJ2-7; 8 bases agree with TRBD1. V trimming: 8 bases; J trimming: 4 bases; junction bases outside the gene matches: 4. Germline CDR1 reads MNHEY; CDR2 reads SVGAGI. There are 12 residues in the CDR3. CDR3 in amino acids: CASGQGQYEQYF. The CDR3 DNA reads as TGTGCCAGCGGACAGGGTCAATACGAGCAGTACTTC.